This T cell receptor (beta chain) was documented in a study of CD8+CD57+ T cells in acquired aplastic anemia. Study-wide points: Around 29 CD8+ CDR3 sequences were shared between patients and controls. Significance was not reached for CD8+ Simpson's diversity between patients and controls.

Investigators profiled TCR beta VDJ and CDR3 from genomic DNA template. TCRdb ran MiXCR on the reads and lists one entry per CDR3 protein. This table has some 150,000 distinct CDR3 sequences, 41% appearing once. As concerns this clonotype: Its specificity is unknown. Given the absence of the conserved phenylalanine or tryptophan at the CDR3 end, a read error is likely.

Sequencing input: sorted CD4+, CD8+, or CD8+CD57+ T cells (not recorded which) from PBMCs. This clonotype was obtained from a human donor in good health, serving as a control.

The CDR3 reads CSARALIGNGYTL. In nucleotides, the CDR3 is TGCAGTGCTAGAGCTCTAATTGGAAATGGCTACACCCTC. The chain has TRBV20-1 and TRBJ1-2, with no clear D. The CDR3 consists of 13 residues. Germline CDR1 DFQATT, CDR2 SNEGSKA (reference sequence). Trimming cost V 1 base and J 6 bases, with 12 bases left between them.